This T cell receptor beta chain was identified in a study of CD8+CD57+ T cells in acquired aplastic anemia. As for the study in general: DNA per sorted CD4+ or CD8+ sample ranged about 0.2 to 27.4 ug, averaging roughly 3.2 ug.

For this clonotype: Its matching antigen is unknown.

Study results and caveats: Patients and controls shared 25 to 35 CD8+ CDR3 sequences, highly expressed in patients.

This CDR3 contains 18 residues. Germline CDR1 reads KGHDR; CDR2 reads SFDVKD. V was cut by 2 bases and J by 6 bases, with 21 bases left in between. Both TCR beta VDJ combination and CDR3 sequence profiling were carried out. Genomic DNA was the template for this profiling. Each CDR3 protein is one row after TCRdb ran MiXCR on the reads. Of 50,000 to 65,000 distinct CDR3 sequences in the sample, around 60% were seen once. Those patients picked for sequencing had displayed CD8+CD57+ cell expansion on flow cytometry. Among the patients, all had severe acquired aplastic anemia. Blood was sampled before the patients had received any therapy.

The clonotype originates from a human donor with aplastic anemia. Input material: sorted CD4+, CD8+, or CD8+CD57+ T cells (not recorded which) from PBMCs. The chain uses TRBV24-1 and TRBJ2-2, with D perhaps TRBD2 (6 bases). As DNA, the CDR3 is TGTGCCACCAGTGATTACCGGGGACGGGGGATGTCGCCCGGGGAGCTGTTTTTT. Encoded protein: CATSDYRGRGMSPGELFF.